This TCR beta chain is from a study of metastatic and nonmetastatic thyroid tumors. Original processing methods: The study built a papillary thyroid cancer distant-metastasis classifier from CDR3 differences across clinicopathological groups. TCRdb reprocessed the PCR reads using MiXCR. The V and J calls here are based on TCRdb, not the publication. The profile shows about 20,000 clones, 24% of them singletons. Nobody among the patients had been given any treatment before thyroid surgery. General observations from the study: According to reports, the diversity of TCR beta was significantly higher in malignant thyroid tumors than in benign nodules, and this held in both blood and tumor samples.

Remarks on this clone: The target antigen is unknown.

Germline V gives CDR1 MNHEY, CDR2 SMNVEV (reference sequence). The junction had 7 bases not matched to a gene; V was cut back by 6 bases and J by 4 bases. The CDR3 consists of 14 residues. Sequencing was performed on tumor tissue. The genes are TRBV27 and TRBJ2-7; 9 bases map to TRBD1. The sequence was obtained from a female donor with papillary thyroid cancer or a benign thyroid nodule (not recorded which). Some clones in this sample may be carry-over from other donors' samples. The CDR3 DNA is TGTGCCAGCAGGGACAGGGGTTTCGGTTACGAGCAGTACTTC. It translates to CASRDRGFGYEQYF.